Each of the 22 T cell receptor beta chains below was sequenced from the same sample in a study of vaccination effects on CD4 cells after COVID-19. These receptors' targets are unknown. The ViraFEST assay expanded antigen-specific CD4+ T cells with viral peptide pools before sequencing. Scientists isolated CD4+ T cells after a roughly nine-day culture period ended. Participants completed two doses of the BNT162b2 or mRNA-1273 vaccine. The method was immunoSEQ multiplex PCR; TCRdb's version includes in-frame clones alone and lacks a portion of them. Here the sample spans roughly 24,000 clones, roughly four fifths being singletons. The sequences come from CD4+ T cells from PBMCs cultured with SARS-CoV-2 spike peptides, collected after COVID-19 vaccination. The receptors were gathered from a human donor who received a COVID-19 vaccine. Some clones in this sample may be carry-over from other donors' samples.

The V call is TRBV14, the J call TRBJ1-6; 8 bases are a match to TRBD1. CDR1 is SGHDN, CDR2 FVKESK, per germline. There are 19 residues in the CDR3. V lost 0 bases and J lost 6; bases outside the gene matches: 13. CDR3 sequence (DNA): TGTGCCAGCAGCCAAGATTACAGGGGGGCTCTCGGCGGTAATTCACCCCTCCACTTT. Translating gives CASSQDYRGALGGNSPLHF.

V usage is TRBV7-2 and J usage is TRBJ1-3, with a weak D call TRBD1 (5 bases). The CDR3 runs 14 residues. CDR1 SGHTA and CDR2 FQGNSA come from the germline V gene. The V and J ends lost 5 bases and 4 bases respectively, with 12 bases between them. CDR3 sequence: CASSPQGAGNTIYF. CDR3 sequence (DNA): TGTGCCAGCAGCCCGCAGGGAGCCGGAAACACCATATATTTT. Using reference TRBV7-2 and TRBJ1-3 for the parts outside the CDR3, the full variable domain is GAGVSQSPSNKVTEKGKDVELRCDPISGHTALYWYRQSLGQGLEFLIYFQGNSAPDKSGLPSDRFSAERTGGSVSTLTIQRTQQEDSAVYLCASSPQGAGNTIYFGEGSWLTVV.

The CDR3 spells CASSLTSSTDTQYF. The CDR3 DNA reads TGTGCCAGCAGCTTGACTAGCTCCACAGATACGCAGTATTTT. The rearrangement joins TRBV2 to TRBJ2-3; 7 bases are shared with TRBD2. The germline V gene encodes CDR1 SNHLY and CDR2 FYNNEI. V shed 6 bases and J 2 bases; nucleotides not matched to a gene: 5. The CDR3 has 14 amino acids. Based on the CDR3 plus reference TRBV2 and TRBJ2-3, the full variable domain is EPEVTQTPSHQVTQMGQEVILRCVPISNHLYFYWYRQILGQKVEFLVSFYNNEISEKSEIFDDQFSVERPDGSNFTLKIRSTKLEDSAMYFCASSLTSSTDTQYFGPGTRLTVL.

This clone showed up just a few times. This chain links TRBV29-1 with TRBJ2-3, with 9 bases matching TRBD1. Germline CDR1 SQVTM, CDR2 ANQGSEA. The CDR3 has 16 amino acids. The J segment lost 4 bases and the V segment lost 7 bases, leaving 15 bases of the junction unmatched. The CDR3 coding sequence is TGCAGCGCCAACGCCAGGGACAGGGAGTGGGCAGATACGCAGTATTTT. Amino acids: CSANARDREWADTQYF.

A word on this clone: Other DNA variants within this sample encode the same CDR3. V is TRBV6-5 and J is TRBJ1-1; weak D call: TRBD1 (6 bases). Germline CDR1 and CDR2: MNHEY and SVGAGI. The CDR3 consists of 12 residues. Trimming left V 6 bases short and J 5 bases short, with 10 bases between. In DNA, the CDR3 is TGTGCCAGCAGAGCAGGGGAGACTGAAGCTTTCTTT. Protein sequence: CASRAGETEAFF.

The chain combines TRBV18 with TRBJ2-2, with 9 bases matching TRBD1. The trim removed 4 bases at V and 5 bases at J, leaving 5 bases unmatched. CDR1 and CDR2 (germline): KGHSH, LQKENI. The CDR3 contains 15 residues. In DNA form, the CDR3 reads TGTGCCAGCTCACTACAGGGGGCGCTGACCGGGGAGCTGTTTTTT. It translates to CASSLQGALTGELFF.

The DNA of the CDR3 is TGCGCCAGCAGCTTGGTTCGGCAGAACACTGAAGCTTTCTTT. Translating it yields CASSLVRQNTEAFF. The V and J genes are TRBV5-1 and TRBJ1-1; D remains ambiguous. This CDR3 region has 14 residues. The V end lost 0 bases, the J end lost 1 base, and 7 bases lay between the germline ends. Germline V gene data show CDR1 as SGHRS and CDR2 as YFSETQ.

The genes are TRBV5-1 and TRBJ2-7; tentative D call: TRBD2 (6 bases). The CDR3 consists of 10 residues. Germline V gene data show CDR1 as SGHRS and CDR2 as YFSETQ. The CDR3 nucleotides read TGCGCCAGCAGCTTGGACTCGGGGGTCGTC. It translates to CASSLDSGVV.

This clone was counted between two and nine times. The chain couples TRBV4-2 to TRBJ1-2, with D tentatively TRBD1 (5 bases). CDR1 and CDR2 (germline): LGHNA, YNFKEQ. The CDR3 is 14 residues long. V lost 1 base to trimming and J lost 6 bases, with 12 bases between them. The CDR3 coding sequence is TGTGCCAGCAGCCAAGCGGGGGGGGAAGATGGCTACACCTTC. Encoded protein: CASSQAGGEDGYTF.

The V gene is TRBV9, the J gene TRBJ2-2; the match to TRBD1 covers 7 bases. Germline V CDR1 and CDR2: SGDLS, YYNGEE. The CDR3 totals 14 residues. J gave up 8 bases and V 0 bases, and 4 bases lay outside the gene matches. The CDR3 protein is CASSVEGGEGELFF. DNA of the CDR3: TGTGCCAGCAGCGTAGAAGGGGGCGAGGGGGAGCTGTTTTTT.

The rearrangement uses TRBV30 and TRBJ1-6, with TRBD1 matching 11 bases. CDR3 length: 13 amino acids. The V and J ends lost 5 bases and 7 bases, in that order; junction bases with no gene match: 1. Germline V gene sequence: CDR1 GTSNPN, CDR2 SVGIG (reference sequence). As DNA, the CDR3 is TGTGCCTGGGGACAGGGGGCGAATTCACCCCTCCACTTT. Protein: CAWGQGANSPLHF.

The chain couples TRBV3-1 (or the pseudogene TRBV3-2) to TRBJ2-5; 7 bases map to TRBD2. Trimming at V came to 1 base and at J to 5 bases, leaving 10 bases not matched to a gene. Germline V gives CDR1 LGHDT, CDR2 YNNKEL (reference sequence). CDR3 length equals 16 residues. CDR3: CASSQVGGTPGETQYF. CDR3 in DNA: TGTGCCAGCAGCCAAGTGGGGGGGACCCCGGGGGAGACCCAGTACTTC.

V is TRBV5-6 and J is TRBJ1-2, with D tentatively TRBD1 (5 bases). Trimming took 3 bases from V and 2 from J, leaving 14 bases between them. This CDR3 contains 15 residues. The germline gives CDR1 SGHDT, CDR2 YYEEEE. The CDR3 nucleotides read TGTGCCAGCAGCTCAAAGTCCGGGGCGAACTATGGCTACACCTTC. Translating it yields CASSSKSGANYGYTF. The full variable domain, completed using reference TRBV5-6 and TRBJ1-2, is DAGVTQSPTHLIKTRGQQVTLRCSPKSGHDTVSWYQQALGQGPQFIFQYYEEEERQRGNFPDRFSGHQFPNYSSELNVNALLLGDSALYLCASSSKSGANYGYTFGSGTRLTVV.

CDR3 protein: CASSSGTGKSNQPQHF. The CDR3, as DNA: TGTGCCAGTAGTTCCGGGACAGGGAAGAGCAATCAGCCCCAGCATTTT. The chain combines TRBV19 with TRBJ1-5; 9 bases are a match to TRBD1. The CDR3 runs to 16 residues. Trimming removed 5 bases from V and 1 base from J; junction bases left unmatched: 6. The germline gives CDR1 LNHDA, CDR2 SQIVND (reference sequence).

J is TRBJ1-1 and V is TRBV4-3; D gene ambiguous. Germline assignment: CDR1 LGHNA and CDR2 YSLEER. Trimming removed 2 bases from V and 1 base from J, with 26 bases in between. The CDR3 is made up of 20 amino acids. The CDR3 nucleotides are TGCGCCAGCAGCCAACGGATAGTGAGTCCAGGCTTAACTTCGAACACTGAAGCTTTCTTT. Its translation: CASSQRIVSPGLTSNTEAFF.

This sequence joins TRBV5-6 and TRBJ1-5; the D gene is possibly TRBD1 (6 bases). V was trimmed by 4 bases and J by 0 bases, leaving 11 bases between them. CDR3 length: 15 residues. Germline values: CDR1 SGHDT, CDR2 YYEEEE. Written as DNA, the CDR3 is TGTGCCAGCAGCCTCGGACAGATTAGCAATCAGCCCCAGCATTTT. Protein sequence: CASSLGQISNQPQHF. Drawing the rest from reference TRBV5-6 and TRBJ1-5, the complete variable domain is DAGVTQSPTHLIKTRGQQVTLRCSPKSGHDTVSWYQQALGQGPQFIFQYYEEEERQRGNFPDRFSGHQFPNYSSELNVNALLLGDSALYLCASSLGQISNQPQHFGDGTRLSIL.

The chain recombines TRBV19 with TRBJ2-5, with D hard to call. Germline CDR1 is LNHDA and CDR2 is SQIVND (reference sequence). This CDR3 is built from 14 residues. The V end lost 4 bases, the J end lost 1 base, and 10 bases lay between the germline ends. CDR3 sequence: CASSTGSSQETQYF. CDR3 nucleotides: TGTGCCAGTAGTACCGGGTCGAGCCAAGAGACCCAGTACTTC.

CDR3 coding DNA: TGTGCCAGCAGCTTCGGGGGGGACCAGCCCCAGCATTTT. It translates to CASSFGGDQPQHF. The chain joins TRBV7-9 to TRBJ1-5; D is possibly TRBD1 (5 bases). V gave up 3 bases and J gave up 7 bases, with 10 bases separating them. The CDR3 contains 13 residues. Germline loops: CDR1 SEHNR, CDR2 FQNEAQ (reference sequence).

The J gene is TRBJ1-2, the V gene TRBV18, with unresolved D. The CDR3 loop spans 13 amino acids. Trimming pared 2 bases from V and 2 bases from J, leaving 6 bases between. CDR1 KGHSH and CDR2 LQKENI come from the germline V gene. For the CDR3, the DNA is TGTGCCAGCTCACCAGACGGAAACTATGGCTACACCTTC. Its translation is CASSPDGNYGYTF.

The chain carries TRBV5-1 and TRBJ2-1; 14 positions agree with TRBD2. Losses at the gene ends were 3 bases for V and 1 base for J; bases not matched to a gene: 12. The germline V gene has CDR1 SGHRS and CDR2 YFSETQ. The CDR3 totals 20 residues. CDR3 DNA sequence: TGCGCCAGCAGCTCATACGGGACTAGCGGGGGTTCTGGTTCCTACAATGAGCAGTTCTTC. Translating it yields CASSSYGTSGGSGSYNEQFF.

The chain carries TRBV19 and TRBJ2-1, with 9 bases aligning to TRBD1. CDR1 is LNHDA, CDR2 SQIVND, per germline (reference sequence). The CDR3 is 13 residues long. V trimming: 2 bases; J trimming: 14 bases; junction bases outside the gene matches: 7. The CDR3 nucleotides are TGTGCCAGTAGTATAAACTGGGACAGGGTAAAGTTCTTC. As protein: CASSINWDRVKFF.

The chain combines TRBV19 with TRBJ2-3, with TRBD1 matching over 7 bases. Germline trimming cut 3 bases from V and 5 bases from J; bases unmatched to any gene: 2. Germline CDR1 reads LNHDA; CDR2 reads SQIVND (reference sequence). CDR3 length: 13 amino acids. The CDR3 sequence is CASSMYRGDTQYF. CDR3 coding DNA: TGTGCCAGTAGTATGTACAGGGGAGATACGCAGTATTTT.